This note documents a single T cell receptor (beta chain) sequence. This entry is derived from a study of Ad26.COV2.S vaccination and SARS-CoV-2 variants. Treatment: 19 received Ad26.COV2.S at low or high dose, single or two shots; 5 received placebo; per-sample allocation not given. All samples were drawn on day 63, counting from the first vaccine or placebo injection. Donation came from an adult in Boston who was aged 18-55 years. Ad26.COV2.S expressed prefusion-stabilized spike from the original Wuhan strain. Measured with immunoSEQ multiplex PCR; TCRdb has only the in-frame clones, and not every one. The sample lists over 450,000 clones; roughly nine tenths were seen once. CDR3 size: 15 residues. The germline V gene encodes CDR1 MDHEN and CDR2 SYDVKM. Trimming at V came to 5 bases and at J to 6 bases, leaving 11 bases not matched to a gene.

The sample was peripheral blood, taken in a trial of Ad26.COV2.S vaccine versus placebo. The rearrangement joins TRBV28 to TRBJ2-3, with 7 bases identical to TRBD1. This sequence originates from a person aged 18 to 65 who received the Ad26.COV2.S COVID-19 vaccine or a placebo. CDR3 in amino acids: CASSTRQGYSDTQYF. CDR3 sequence (DNA): TGTGCCAGCAGTACCAGACAGGGCTATTCCGATACGCAGTATTTT.